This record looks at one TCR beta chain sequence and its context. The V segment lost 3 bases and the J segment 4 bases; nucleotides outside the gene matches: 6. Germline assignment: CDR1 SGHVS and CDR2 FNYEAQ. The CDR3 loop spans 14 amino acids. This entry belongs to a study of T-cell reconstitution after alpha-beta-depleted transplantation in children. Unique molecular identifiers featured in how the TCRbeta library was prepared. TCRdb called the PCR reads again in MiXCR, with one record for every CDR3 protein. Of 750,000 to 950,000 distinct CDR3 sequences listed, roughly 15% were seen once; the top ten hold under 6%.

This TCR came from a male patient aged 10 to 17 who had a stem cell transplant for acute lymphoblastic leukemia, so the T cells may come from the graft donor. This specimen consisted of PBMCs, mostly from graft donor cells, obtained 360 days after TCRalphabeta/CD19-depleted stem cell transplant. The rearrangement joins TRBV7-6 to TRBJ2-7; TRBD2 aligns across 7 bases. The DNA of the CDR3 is TGTGCCAGCAGCTTGGGAGGGGAAGGGTACGAGCAGTACTTC. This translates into CASSLGGEGYEQYF.